Sequencing of this TCR beta chain was carried out in a study of T cell repertoires in cytomegalovirus infection. Study in general: It can be stated that public TCR beta signatures indicated CMV infection as well as a matching HLA type. The study's findings and limits: Dominating the ex vivo response were HLA-C-restricted CMV-specific TCR beta clonotypes.

Of note for this clonotype: Its cognate antigen is unknown. An end of the junction differs from the germline gene, which may be a read error.

TCRdb redid the calling of the reads with MiXCR, one entry per CDR3 protein. The repertoire includes 200,000 or so distinct CDR3 sequences, about 21% of them detected once, and about 2.9% sits in the top ten. This CDR3 has 13 amino acids. The germline gives CDR1 SEHNR, CDR2 FQNEAQ (reference sequence). The V call is TRBV7-9, the J call TRBJ1-1; D is unclear. The sequencing sample was made of PBMCs. The receptor comes from a human donor in good health (CMV status not recorded). Some clones in this sample may be carry-over from other donors' samples. DNA for the CDR3: TGTGACAGCAGCTTTATGGGGTCGGCCGAAGCTTTCTTT. This encodes CDSSFMGSAEAFF.